The present TCR beta chain was sequenced within a study of cytomegalovirus exposure and HLA in healthy donors. PCR primers comprised 60 Vbeta and 13 Jbeta primers. TCRdb's table, derived via immunoSEQ multiplex PCR, lists solely in-frame clones and lacks some. The sample carries approximately 100,000 clones, about 89% recorded once. The sequence derives from a man younger than 45 in good health and CMV-seropositive. The sequenced material came from PBMCs.

The DNA for the CDR3 is TGCGCCAGCAGCTTGACCGGGACTAATGATCATACGCAGTATTTT. It codes for CASSLTGTNDHTQYF. The chain links TRBV5-1 to TRBJ2-3; TRBD2 aligns across 7 bases. This CDR3 has 15 amino acids. Trimming cost V 1 base and J 7 bases; bases outside gene matches: 9. Germline CDR1 and CDR2: SGHRS and YFSETQ. The whole variable domain, filled in from reference TRBV5-1 and TRBJ2-3, reads KAGVTQTPRYLIKTRGQQVTLSCSPISGHRSVSWYQQTPGQGLQFLFEYFSETQRNKGNFPGRFSGRQFSNSRSEMNVSTLELGDSALYLCASSLTGTNDHTQYFGPGTRLTVL.